This T cell receptor (beta chain) was found in a study of T-cell reconstitution after alpha-beta-depleted transplantation in children. Library preparation (for TCRbeta) was performed with unique molecular identifiers. TCRdb fed the PCR reads into MiXCR, producing one record per CDR3 protein. The sample shows some 500,000 distinct CDR3 sequences, about a sixth of them seen only once. This clonotype has only a few counts. Sequences were derived from PBMCs from the stem cell graft donor, sampled from the stem cell graft. The TCR sequence derives from a human donor who donated a stem cell graft to a child with acute lymphoblastic leukemia.

CDR3 amino acids: CASSPPGTGGSGYTF. CDR3 in DNA: TGCGCCAGCAGCCCACCCGGGACAGGGGGGTCTGGCTACACCTTC. The chain employs TRBV5-1 and TRBJ1-2; 11 nucleotides align to TRBD1. CDR3 length: 15 amino acids. CDR1 is SGHRS and CDR2 is YFSETQ in the germline V gene. Germline trimming cut 4 bases from V and 7 bases from J; bases unmatched to any gene: 9.